The source of this T cell receptor (beta chain) is a study of cytomegalovirus exposure and HLA in healthy donors. The PCR contained 60 Vbeta and 13 Jbeta primers. Profiling relied on immunoSEQ multiplex PCR, and the TCRdb table lists in-frame clones only, not all of them. Of 100,000 or so clones listed, over 65% were seen once; the top ten hold more than 8%. Study-level points and caveats: Per a later analysis, HLA-associated TCR beta chains showed more clonal expansion than other, equally common TCR beta chains. HLA restriction was apparent for most CMV-associated TCR beta chains in a later analysis. Many donors carried some public TCRs, although rarity characterized most TCR sequences. Previous analysis showed most TCR beta V segments were productive about 90% or about 30% of the time.

Remarks on this clone: What it binds is unknown.

This CDR3 is 15 amino acids long. The germline V gene encodes CDR1 KGHSH and CDR2 LQKENI. V was clipped by 8 bases and J by 5 bases; unmatched bases: 13. Sample: PBMCs. J is TRBJ2-7 and V is TRBV18, with 9 bases identical to TRBD1. The TCR was taken from a man aged 40-50 years in good health and CMV-seropositive. Here the CDR3 DNA reads TGTGCCAGCACCCTTTTGACAGGGGGAGTGGACGAGCAGTACTTC. Translation gives CASTLLTGGVDEQYF.